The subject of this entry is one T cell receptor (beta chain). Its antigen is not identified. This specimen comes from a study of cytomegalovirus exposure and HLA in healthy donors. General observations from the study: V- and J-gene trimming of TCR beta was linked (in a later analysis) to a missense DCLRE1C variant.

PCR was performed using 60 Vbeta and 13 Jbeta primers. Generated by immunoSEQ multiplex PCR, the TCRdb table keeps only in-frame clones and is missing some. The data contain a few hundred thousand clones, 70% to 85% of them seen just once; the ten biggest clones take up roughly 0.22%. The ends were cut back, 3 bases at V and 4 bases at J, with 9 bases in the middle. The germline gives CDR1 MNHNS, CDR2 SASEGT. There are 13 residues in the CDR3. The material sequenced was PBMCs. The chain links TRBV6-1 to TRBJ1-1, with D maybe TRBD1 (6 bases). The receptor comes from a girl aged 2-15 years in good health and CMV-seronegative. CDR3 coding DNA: TGTGCCAGCAGTGACAGGGGTCGCACTGAAGCTTTCTTT. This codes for CASSDRGRTEAFF.